The source of this T cell receptor beta chain is a study of cytotoxic CD8 clonotypes in ibrutinib-treated CLL. The wider study: Results showed some 24 partial and 2 complete responses; following median around six years, around 14 remained remitted, about 12 advanced.

Germline V gene data show CDR1 as LGHNA and CDR2 as YNFKEQ. Trimming removed 2 bases from V and 9 bases from J; junction bases left unmatched: 10. CDR3 length: 16 residues. General study findings and limits: At the start, clonality exceeded age-matched healthy donors and followed circulating CD8+ T-cell counts. Public clonotypes, found uncommonly, either contracted or stayed stable on treatment.

The protocol was immunoSEQ multiplex PCR, while the TCRdb copy is restricted to in-frame clones and leaves out a portion. The repertoire holds roughly 30,000 clones, with about 80% as singletons. Points on this clone: Its antigen is not identified.

The rearrangement links TRBV4-2 to TRBJ1-6, with 7 bases identical to TRBD1. Source: PBMCs, taken after 36 months of ibrutinib treatment. The source is a human donor with chronic lymphocytic leukemia. This CDR3 is CASSQLEGGEGSPLHF. CDR3 DNA: TGTGCCAGCAGCCAACTTGAAGGGGGCGAAGGTTCACCCCTCCACTTT.